This is a list of T cell receptor beta chains from one sample in a study of blood T cells in healthy people across ages. TCRdb fed the 5' RACE reads into MiXCR, producing one record per CDR3 protein. The sample holds roughly 1.7 million distinct CDR3 sequences, roughly 30% seen once. Sequenced: blood. The receptors were gathered from a woman in her 30s in good health. CDR3s include the opening cysteine and the closing phenylalanine or tryptophan. Fields, in order: D gene, clone size, J gene, V gene, CDR3 DNA, CDR3 protein. D genes are given only for firm matches. A clone size is listed for some rows: how often the clone was seen (once, few, many), or a class if it is expanded.

TRBD1 | few | TRBJ1-4 | TRBV7-2 | TGTGCCAGCAGCCCTCCCGGGACAGTCAATGAAAAACTGTTTTTT | CASSPPGTVNEKLFF
TRBD1 | . | TRBJ2-1 | TRBV6-5 | TGTGCCAGCAGTTACTCGGGTGGGACAGGGGCCAGAAGCTCCTACAATGAGCAGTTCTTC | CASSYSGGTGARSSYNEQFF
. | . | TRBJ2-2 | TRBV28 | TGTGCCAGCAGTTTACTAGAATCCGGGGAGCTGTTTTTT | CASSLLESGELFF
. | few | TRBJ2-5 | TRBV29-1 | TGCGGCGTTTCTCCGACCGGAGAGACCCAGTACTTC | CGVSPTGETQYF
TRBD1 | . | TRBJ1-1 | TRBV20-1 | TGCAGTGCTAGTCACAGGGGGCTTGAAGCTTTCTTT | CSASHRGLEAFF
. | . | TRBJ2-3 | TRBV5-1 | TGCGCCAGCAGCCCTATAACAGGGCTGACAGATACGCAGTATTTT | CASSPITGLTDTQYF
. | . | TRBJ2-5 | TRBV5-1 | TGCGCCAGCAGCTTGTCAGGACTCCCGACAGAGACCCAGTACTTC | CASSLSGLPTETQYF
. | . | TRBJ1-2 | TRBV27 | TGTGCCTGCAGTCCCTCCCATACTACGTGGGGCTACACCTTC | CACSPSHTTWGYTF
TRBD1 | . | TRBJ1-2 | TRBV20-1 | TGCAGCGCCGGGACAGGACTTTACTGTGGCCACACCTTC | CSAGTGLYCGHTF
TRBD2 | . | TRBJ2-1 | TRBV7-8 | TGTGCCAGCAGCGCCGCCTACTTGAGCGGGAGATTCGTGTGGCAGTTCTTC | CASSAAYLSGRFVWQFF
. | few | TRBJ1-2 | TRBV30 | TGTGCCTGGAGTCTCGGGCAGGGCTATGGCTACACCTTC | CAWSLGQGYGYTF
. | few | TRBJ1-2 | TRBV7-9 | TGTGCCAGCAGCCCGTCTTCCAGGCACTATGGCTACACCTTC | CASSPSSRHYGYTF
. | . | TRBJ1-5 | TRBV30 | TGTGCCTGGAGTAGACAGGGCAATCAGCCCCAGCATTTT | CAWSRQGNQPQHF
. | few | TRBJ2-2 | TRBV7-3 | TGTGCCAGCAGCTTAGGGCAGATGAACACCGGGGAGCTGTTTTTT | CASSLGQMNTGELFF
. | . | TRBJ2-7 | TRBV6-6 | TGTGCCAGTGGGGGGGGGCACGGCGGCTACGAGCAGTACTTC | CASGGGHGGYEQYF
TRBD2 | many | TRBJ2-7 | TRBV6-5 | TGTGCCAGCAGTTACTCCCTAGCGGGGGCCTACGAGCAGTACTTC | CASSYSLAGAYEQYF
TRBD1 | . | TRBJ2-7 | TRBV6-6 | TGTGCCAGCAGTTGGGACAGCCATTACGAGCAGTACTTC | CASSWDSHYEQYF
TRBD1 | few | TRBJ2-7 | TRBV5-1 | TGCGCCAGCAGCTTGGACCCCGGGACAGATTACGAGCAGTACTTC | CASSLDPGTDYEQYF
. | few | TRBJ1-1 | TRBV5-1 | TGCGCCAGCAGCTTGGTACAGATGAACACTGAAGCTTTCTTT | CASSLVQMNTEAFF
TRBD1 | few | TRBJ2-5 | TRBV30 | TGTGCCTGCTCGGACAGGGGGGAGACCCAGTACTTC | CACSDRGETQYF
TRBD2 | . | TRBJ2-1 | TRBV27 | TGTGCCAGCAGTTTATCTCGCGGGAGGGGGTACAATGAGCAGTTCTTC | CASSLSRGRGYNEQFF
. | once | TRBJ2-2 | TRBV7-8 | TGTGCCAGCAGCTCCGGAGACGCCGGGGAGCTGTTTTTT | CASSSGDAGELFF
. | many | TRBJ2-1 | TRBV25-1 | TGTGCCAGCAGTGATGTGACTAGGGCCGACAATGAGCAGTTCTTC | CASSDVTRADNEQFF
TRBD2 | . | TRBJ2-5 | TRBV24-1 | TGTGCCACCAGTGATCCGACTAGCGCAGAGCAGTACTTC | CATSDPTSAEQYF
TRBD2 | . | TRBJ2-5 | TRBV7-9 | TGTGCCAGCAGCTTAGGAATCACCGGGACTAGCGGGAGCGGAGAGACCCAGTACTTC | CASSLGITGTSGSGETQYF
. | . | TRBJ2-1 | TRBV9 | TGTGCCAGCATCTTCAGGGACTCCTACAATGAGCAGTTCTTC | CASIFRDSYNEQFF
. | once | TRBJ1-5 | TRBV10-2 | TGCGCCAGCAGTTCTAGAGGGGGGCAACAGCCCCAGCATTTT | CASSSRGGQQPQHF
TRBD2 | . | TRBJ2-7 | TRBV3-1 | TGTGCCAGCAGCCAAGGTTTTGGAGTTCTAGCGGGAGTGGGATCCTACGAGCAGTACTTC | CASSQGFGVLAGVGSYEQYF
. | . | TRBJ1-5 | TRBV30 | TGTGCCTGGAGTGACGGGGGGTGGGATCAGCCCCAGCATTTT | CAWSDGGWDQPQHF
. | . | TRBJ2-5 | TRBV3-1 | TGTGCCAGCAGCCAAAGACTTGCGGGGGCAAAGGCGGAGACCCAGTACTTC | CASSQRLAGAKAETQYF
TRBD2 | . | TRBJ2-5 | TRBV11-2 | TGTGCCAGCAGCGGCAAGGGACTAGCGGGAGCGTACGAGGAGACCCAGTACTTC | CASSGKGLAGAYEETQYF
TRBD1 | . | TRBJ1-3 | TRBV12-3/TRBV12-4 | TGTGCCCTGGGACAGTCCGCCTCTGGAAACACCATATATTTT | CALGQSASGNTIYF
. | few | TRBJ2-7 | TRBV28 | TGTGCCAGCAGTTTTAGCGAGCGGGTCTACGAGCAGTACTTC | CASSFSERVYEQYF
TRBD1 | . | TRBJ1-2 | TRBV5-1 | TGCGCCAGCAGCTTGGAGGGACAGACGTACTATGGCTACACCTTC | CASSLEGQTYYGYTF
. | . | TRBJ1-5 | TRBV27 | TGTGCCAGCAGTTTTGGGGGATCCTATAGCAATCAGCCCCAGCATTTT | CASSFGGSYSNQPQHF
. | few | TRBJ1-2 | TRBV2 | TGTGCCAGCAGTGTGCTCGCGGCCTATGGCTACACCTTC | CASSVLAAYGYTF
. | few | TRBJ2-1 | TRBV3-1 | TGTGCCAGCAGCCCCGCCGAGCTCATATACAATGAGCAGTTCTTC | CASSPAELIYNEQFF
. | . | TRBJ1-6 | TRBV7-2 | TGTGCCAGCAGTCCACCCCCCGCAGGGGAGTATAATTCACCCCTCCACTTT | CASSPPPAGEYNSPLHF
. | many | TRBJ2-7 | TRBV10-2 | TGCGCCAGCAGTGGGACTTCCTACGAGCAGTACTTC | CASSGTSYEQYF
TRBD1 | few | TRBJ1-2 | TRBV3-1 | TGTGCCAGCAGCCAAGGCGGCAGGGGGCGCAAAAGAGACTACACCTTC | CASSQGGRGRKRDYTF
. | few | TRBJ2-5 | TRBV7-6 | TGTGCCAGCAGCCCCCAACCCCAAGAGACCCAGTACTTC | CASSPQPQETQYF
. | . | TRBJ1-1 | TRBV5-1 | TGCGCCAGCAGCTTCCGGACACACCGAAGTGAAGCTTTCTTT | CASSFRTHRSEAFF
. | . | TRBJ2-7 | TRBV29-1 | TGCAGCGTTCCATTTACTGAAAACGCCTACGAGCAGTACTTC | CSVPFTENAYEQYF
. | . | TRBJ2-2 | TRBV7-3 | TGTGCCAGCAGCTCCTCGCCGGGCCTTTACACCGGGGAGCTGTTTTTT | CASSSSPGLYTGELFF
TRBD1 | . | TRBJ2-5 | TRBV7-2 | TGTACCAGCAGTTCAGGGACAGGGGCAGAGACCCAGTACTTC | CTSSSGTGAETQYF
. | many | TRBJ1-4 | TRBV7-9 | TGCGCCAGCAGTGTGGAGAATGAAAAACTGTTTTTT | CASSVENEKLFF
. | . | TRBJ2-4 | TRBV7-2 | TGTGCCAGCAGCCTTTTACCGGGACTAGCCAAAAACATTCAGTACTTC | CASSLLPGLAKNIQYF
TRBD1 | . | TRBJ1-1 | TRBV5-5 | TGTGCCAGCAGCTTAGGGCAGGGGGTGAGAGCTTTCTTT | CASSLGQGVRAFF